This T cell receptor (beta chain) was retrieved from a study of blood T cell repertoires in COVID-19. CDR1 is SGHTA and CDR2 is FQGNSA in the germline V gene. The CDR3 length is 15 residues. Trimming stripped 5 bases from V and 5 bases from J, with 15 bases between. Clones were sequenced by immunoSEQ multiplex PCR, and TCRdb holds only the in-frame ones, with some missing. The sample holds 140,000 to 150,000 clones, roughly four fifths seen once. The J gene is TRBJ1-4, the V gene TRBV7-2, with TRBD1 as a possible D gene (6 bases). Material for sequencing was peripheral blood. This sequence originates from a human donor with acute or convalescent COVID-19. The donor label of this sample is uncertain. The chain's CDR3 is CASSPETGRNEKLFF. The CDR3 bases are TGTGCCAGCAGCCCTGAGACAGGACGGAATGAAAAACTGTTTTTT.